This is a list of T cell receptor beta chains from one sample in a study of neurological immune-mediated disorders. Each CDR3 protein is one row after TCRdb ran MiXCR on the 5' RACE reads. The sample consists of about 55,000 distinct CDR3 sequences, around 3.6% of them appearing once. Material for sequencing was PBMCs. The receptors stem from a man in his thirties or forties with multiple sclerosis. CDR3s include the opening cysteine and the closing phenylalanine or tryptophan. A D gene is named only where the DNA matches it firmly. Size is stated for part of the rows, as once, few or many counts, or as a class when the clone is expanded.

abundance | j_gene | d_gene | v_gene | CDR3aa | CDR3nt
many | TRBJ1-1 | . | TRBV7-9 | CASSSDTRNTEAFF | TGTGCCAGCAGCTCCGACACCAGGAACACTGAAGCTTTCTTT
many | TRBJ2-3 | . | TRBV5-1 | CASSLNRVEGTDTQYF | TGCGCCAGCAGCTTAAACAGGGTAGAGGGCACAGATACGCAGTATTTT
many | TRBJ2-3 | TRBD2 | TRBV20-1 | CSPGGDTQYF | TGCAGCCCGGGAGGAGATACGCAGTATTTT
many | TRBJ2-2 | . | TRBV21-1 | CASSSPNPAGAGGPGNTGELFF | TGTGCCAGCAGCTCGCCAAACCCCGCGGGCGCGGGAGGGCCTGGAAACACCGGGGAGCTGTTTTTT
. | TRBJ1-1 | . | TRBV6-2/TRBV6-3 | CASSSWDALNTEAFF | TGTGCCAGCAGTTCCTGGGACGCCTTGAACACTGAAGCTTTCTTT
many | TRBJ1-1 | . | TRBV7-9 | CASRPQNTEAFF | TGTGCCAGCAGACCTCAAAACACTGAAGCTTTCTTT
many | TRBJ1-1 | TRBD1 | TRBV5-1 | CASSFGSGTGATEAFF | TGCGCCAGCAGCTTTGGGTCCGGGACAGGGGCTACTGAAGCTTTCTTT
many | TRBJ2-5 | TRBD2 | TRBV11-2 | CASSPISGGGETQYF | TGTGCCAGCAGCCCTATTAGCGGGGGGGGAGAGACCCAGTACTTC
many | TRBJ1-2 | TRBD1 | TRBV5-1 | CASSPTDRVPSGYTF | TGCGCCAGCAGCCCTACGGACAGGGTACCTAGTGGCTACACCTTC
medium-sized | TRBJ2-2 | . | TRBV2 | CASCPSMGGTGELFF | TGTGCCAGCTGCCCTTCGATGGGGGGCACCGGGGAGCTGTTTTTT
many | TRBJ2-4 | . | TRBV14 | CASSQGIIRSGTKNIQYF | TGTGCCAGCAGCCAAGGGATTATCAGGTCTGGAACCAAAAACATTCAGTACTTC
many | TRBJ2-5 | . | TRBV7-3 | CASITIETYEETQYF | TGTGCCAGCATCACTATCGAGACTTATGAAGAGACCCAGTACTTC